This T cell receptor (beta chain) is from a study of metastatic and nonmetastatic thyroid tumors. There are a few counts of this clone. Germline is not matched at one junction end, which may reflect a read error. In the source study's methods: Across clinicopathological groups, CDR3 differences served as the basis for building a distant-metastasis classifier for papillary thyroid cancer. TCRdb re-clonotyped the PCR reads via MiXCR. TCRdb, rather than the study authors, made the V and J calls. The sample comprises 35,000 to 40,000 clones, about 25% of which are singletons, and around 9.6% rests with the top ten. Patients underwent thyroid surgery, and none had received any treatment before it. CDR3 length equals 15 residues. Germline V gene data show CDR1 as MDHEN and CDR2 as SYDVKM.

The sample consisted of blood. The rearrangement joins TRBV28 to TRBJ1-2; D is undetermined. The TCR originated in a female donor with papillary thyroid cancer or a benign thyroid nodule (not recorded which). Some clones in this sample may be carry-over from other donors' samples. The CDR3 coding sequence is TGCGCCAGCAGTTTATACAAAGGTGGAGTGTATGGCTACACCTTC. Protein sequence: CASSLYKGGVYGYTF.